Presented here are 11 T cell receptor beta chains from one specimen sequenced in a study of cytomegalovirus exposure and HLA in healthy donors. With 60 Vbeta and 13 Jbeta primers, the PCR was carried out. TCRdb keeps only in-frame clones here, not all; method: immunoSEQ multiplex PCR. The repertoire includes approximately 150,000 clones, 70% to 80% of them detected once, and over 2% sits in the top ten. The sample was PBMCs. The receptors come from a woman in her late teens or twenties in good health and CMV-seropositive.

This clone was counted once. The chain employs TRBV7-9 and TRBJ2-7; 7 bases are shared with TRBD1. CDR1 is SEHNR, CDR2 FQNEAQ, per germline (reference sequence). The CDR3 has 17 amino acids. Trimming took 2 bases from V and 3 from J; bases not matched to a gene: 13. CDR3 sequence: CASSLIGRGMLSYEQYF. DNA of the CDR3: TGTGCCAGCAGCTTAATTGGCAGGGGGATGTTGAGCTACGAGCAGTACTTC.

CDR3 nucleotides: TGTGCCAGCAGTTCCACAGGGCTCTCTGGAAACACCATATATTTT. The encoded protein is CASSSTGLSGNTIYF. V gene TRBV5-6 combines with J gene TRBJ1-3, with D possibly being TRBD1 (6 bases). CDR3 length: 15 amino acids. The germline V and J ends were trimmed by 5 bases and 0 bases, with 12 bases remaining between them. The V gene's germline CDR1 is SGHDT and CDR2 YYEEEE.

There are a few counts of this clone. The chain couples TRBV6-1 to TRBJ2-7; 8 bases map to TRBD1. Trimming cost V 5 bases and J 2 bases; bases outside gene matches: 8. CDR3 length: 15 amino acids. CDR1 is MNHNS, CDR2 SASEGT, per germline. The CDR3 coding sequence is TGTGCCAGCAGTCACCGGGACAGGACAACCTACGAGCAGTACTTC. This sequence encodes CASSHRDRTTYEQYF.

The chain recombines TRBV9 with TRBJ1-6; 7 bases fit TRBD1. The CDR3 extends over 15 amino acids. CDR1 is SGDLS and CDR2 is YYNGEE in the germline V gene. The junction had 4 bases not matched to a gene; V was cut back by 3 bases and J by 4 bases. The CDR3, as DNA: TGTGCCAGCAGCGAGGACAGGCCTTATAATTCACCCCTCCACTTT. Protein: CASSEDRPYNSPLHF.

The rearrangement links TRBV6-1 to TRBJ2-7; a possible D gene is TRBD1 (8 bases). The germline V gene has CDR1 MNHNS and CDR2 SASEGT. The CDR3 length is 14 residues. Trimming cost V 7 bases and J 2 bases, with 15 bases left between them. CDR3 region: CASMGTGGAYEQYF. In nucleotides, the CDR3 is TGTGCCAGCATGGGTACAGGGGGGGCCTACGAGCAGTACTTC.

V usage is TRBV7-6 and J usage is TRBJ2-2; the D is unclear. The CDR3 spans 14 residues. The germline CDR1 and CDR2 sequences are SGHVS and FNYEAQ. V was cut by 5 bases and J by 6 bases, with 13 bases left in between. CDR3 DNA sequence: TGTGCCAGCAGCCCAATACTCAGCGCCGGGGAGCTGTTTTTT. This translates into CASSPILSAGELFF. Variable domain in full (rest from reference TRBV7-6 and TRBJ2-2): GAGVSQSPRYKVTKRGQDVALRCDPISGHVSLYWYRQALGQGPEFLTYFNYEAQQDKSGLPNDRFSAERPEGSISTLTIQRTEQRDSAMYRCASSPILSAGELFFGEGSRLTVL.

As for this clone: A junction end diverges from the germline sequence, so it may reflect a read error. The chain couples TRBV27 to TRBJ2-3; TRBD1 might be the D (6 bases). This CDR3 has 15 amino acids. Germline CDR1 is MNHEY and CDR2 is SMNVEV (reference sequence). Written as DNA, the CDR3 is TGTGCCAGCGGTTTACAGGGAAGGGGGACAGATACGCAGTATTTT. It codes for CASGLQGRGTDTQYF.

This clone was observed once. This chain joins TRBV19 and TRBJ1-2; D gene unclear. The germline V gene encodes CDR1 LNHDA and CDR2 SQIVND (reference sequence). Trimming pared 4 bases from V and 3 bases from J, leaving 12 bases between. The CDR3 has 14 residues. Written as DNA, the CDR3 is TGTGCCAGTAGTACGACACCGGCACACTATGGCTACACCTTC. Translated, it gives CASSTTPAHYGYTF. Full variable domain (remainder filled in from reference TRBV19 and TRBJ1-2): DGGITQSPKYLFRKEGQNVTLSCEQNLNHDAMYWYRQDPGQGLRLIYYSQIVNDFQKGDIAEGYSVSREKKESFPLTVTSAQKNPTAFYLCASSTTPAHYGYTFGSGTRLTVV.

The V gene is TRBV2, the J gene TRBJ2-5, with TRBD1 matching 9 bases. Per germline, CDR1 SNHLY and CDR2 FYNNEI. The CDR3 covers 16 residues. J lost 4 bases, V lost 3 bases, and 9 bases had no gene match. This CDR3 is CASSELGTGLGETQYF. For the CDR3, the DNA is TGTGCCAGCAGTGAGCTCGGGACAGGGTTAGGAGAGACCCAGTACTTC.

A remark on this clone: This specimen includes other DNA sequences encoding the same CDR3. The chain uses TRBV6-1 and TRBJ2-2, with D perhaps matching TRBD1 (5 bases). The CDR3 consists of 13 residues. V lost 8 bases, J lost 2 bases, and 9 bases lay in between. The germline V gene has CDR1 MNHNS and CDR2 SASEGT. Here the CDR3 DNA reads TGTGCCAGCCGCCAGGGAAACACCGGGGAGCTGTTTTTT. This codes for CASRQGNTGELFF.

The rearrangement uses TRBV27 and TRBJ1-2; D unresolved. The germline V and J ends were trimmed by 2 bases and 2 bases, with 9 bases remaining between them. CDR3 size: 14 residues. The germline V gene encodes CDR1 MNHEY and CDR2 SMNVEV (reference sequence). CDR3 loop: CASSLRRQNYGYTF. The CDR3 bases are TGTGCCAGCAGTTTAAGGAGGCAGAACTATGGCTACACCTTC.